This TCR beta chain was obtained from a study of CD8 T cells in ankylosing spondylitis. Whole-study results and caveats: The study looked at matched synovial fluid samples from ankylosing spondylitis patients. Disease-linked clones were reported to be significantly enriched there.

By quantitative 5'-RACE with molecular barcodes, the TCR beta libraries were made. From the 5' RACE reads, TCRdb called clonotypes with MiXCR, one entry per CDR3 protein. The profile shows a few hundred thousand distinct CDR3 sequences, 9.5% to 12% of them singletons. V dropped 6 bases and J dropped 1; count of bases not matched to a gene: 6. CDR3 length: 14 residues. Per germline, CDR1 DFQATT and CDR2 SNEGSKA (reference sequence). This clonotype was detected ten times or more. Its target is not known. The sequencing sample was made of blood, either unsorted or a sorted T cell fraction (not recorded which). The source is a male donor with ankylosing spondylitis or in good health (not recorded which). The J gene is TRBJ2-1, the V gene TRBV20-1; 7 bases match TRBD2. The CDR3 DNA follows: TGCAGTGCAGCCTGGACTAGATCCTACAATGAGCAGTTCTTC. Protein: CSAAWTRSYNEQFF.